This T cell receptor beta chain stems from a study of blood T cells in healthy people across ages. CDR1 is MNHNS, CDR2 SASEGT, per germline. Trimming stripped 0 bases from V and 6 bases from J, with 12 bases between. CDR3 length: 15 residues. Study results and limitations: Among long-lived donors, naive CD4+ cells were more numerous and diversity higher than in aged donors. What prevented conclusive comparison of naive and antigen-experienced cells was that PBMCs were unsorted. The CMV status of each donor remained undetermined, and this could have confounded shifts in expanded clonotypes.

Comment on this clonotype: Antigen specificity is unknown.

For the second PCR, which ran for 7 to 11 cycles, a sample-barcoded 5' primer and a J-beta primer mix were used. Every cDNA molecule bore a tag from a template-switch adaptor containing 12 random nucleotides. TCRdb re-called the 5' RACE reads with MiXCR, one entry per CDR3 protein. The profile shows about 680,000 distinct CDR3 sequences, more than 40% of them singletons. The genes are TRBV6-1 and TRBJ2-4, with a weak D call TRBD2 (5 bases). Sequenced sample: blood. The receptor was derived from a woman between 55 and 75 years old in good health. The CDR3 loop is CASSEAGQRGNIQYF. As DNA, the CDR3 is TGTGCCAGCAGTGAAGCAGGGCAACGGGGAAACATTCAGTACTTC.